The table lists the clone carrying this T cell receptor beta chain with many counts. Its specificity is not known. The cDNA was synthesized by 5'RACE incorporating 10-nucleotide random UMIs. MiXCR, applied by TCRdb to the 5' RACE reads, yields one record per CDR3 protein. The sample yields tens of thousands of distinct CDR3 sequences, over 9% seen once. The data were obtained in a study of neurological immune-mediated disorders. The unsorted libraries originated from 2 million PBMCs kept at -80 C. The CDR3 contains 15 residues. V dropped 4 bases and J dropped 0 bases, with 12 bases sitting between them. Per the germline V gene, CDR1 is MGHDK and CDR2 is SYGVNS. Whole-study findings and limits: TCR clonal expansion peaked in HTLV-1-associated myelopathy patients and was lowest in multiple sclerosis patients.

The receptor comes from a woman between 25 and 40 years old with HTLV-1-associated myelopathy (HAM/TSP). Material for sequencing was PBMCs. The rearrangement uses TRBV25-1 and TRBJ1-1; D perhaps matches TRBD1 (5 bases). The CDR3 sequence: CASSAGWGMNTEAFF. The CDR3 nucleotides are TGTGCCAGCAGTGCAGGATGGGGGATGAACACTGAAGCTTTCTTT.